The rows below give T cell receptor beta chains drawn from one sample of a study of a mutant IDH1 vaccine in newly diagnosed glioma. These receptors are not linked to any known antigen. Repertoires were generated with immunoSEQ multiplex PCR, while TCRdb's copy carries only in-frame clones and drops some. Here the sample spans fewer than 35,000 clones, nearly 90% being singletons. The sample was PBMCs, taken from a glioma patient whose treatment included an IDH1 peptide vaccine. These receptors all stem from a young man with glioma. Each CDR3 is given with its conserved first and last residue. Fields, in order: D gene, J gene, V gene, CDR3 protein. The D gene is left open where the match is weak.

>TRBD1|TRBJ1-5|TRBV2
CASSPGQRFDQPQHF
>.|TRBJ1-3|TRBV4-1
CASSRGGVILSGNTIYF
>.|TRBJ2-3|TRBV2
CASSETGGGTDTQYF
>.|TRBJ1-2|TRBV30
CAWRGERTYGYTF
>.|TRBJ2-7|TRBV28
CATTPGAVYEQYF
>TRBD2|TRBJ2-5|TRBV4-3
CASSIGTSGQETQYF
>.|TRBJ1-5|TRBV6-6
CASSLRGYSNQPQHF
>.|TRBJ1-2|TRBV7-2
CASSLESSKNYGYTF
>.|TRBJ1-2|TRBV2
CASSGTGGYTF
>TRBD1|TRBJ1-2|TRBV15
CATSGTETGGMDYTF
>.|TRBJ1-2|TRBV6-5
CASSYRPLEGYTF
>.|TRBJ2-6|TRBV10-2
CASSEGNTGANVLTF
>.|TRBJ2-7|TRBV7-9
CASSPSAAYEQYF
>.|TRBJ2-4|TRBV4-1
CASSLHSKNIQYF
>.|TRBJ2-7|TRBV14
CASSQDGRGTYEQYF
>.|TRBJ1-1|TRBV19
CASSILVNTEAFF
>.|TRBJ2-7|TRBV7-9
CASSSGQIYEQYF
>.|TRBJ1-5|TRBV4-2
CASSQATGTLQPQHF
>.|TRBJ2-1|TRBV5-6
CASSILRAYEDNEQFF
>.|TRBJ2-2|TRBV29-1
CSTRIENTGELFF
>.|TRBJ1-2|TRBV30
CAWTQDVGGYTF
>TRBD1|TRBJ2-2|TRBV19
CASSIPRDRRYTGELFF
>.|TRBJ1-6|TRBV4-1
CASSQGDAYNSPLHF
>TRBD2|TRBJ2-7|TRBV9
CASSVGTGGSSPYSYEQYF
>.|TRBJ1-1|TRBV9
CASSPYPGAGATEAFF
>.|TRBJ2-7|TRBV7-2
CASSWGGGGTYEQYF
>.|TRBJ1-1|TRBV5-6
CASSPSPDGWNTEAFF
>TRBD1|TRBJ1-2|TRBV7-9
CASSYGTAGYTF
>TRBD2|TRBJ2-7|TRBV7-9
CASSFGLADHYEQYF
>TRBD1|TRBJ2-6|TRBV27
CASSLTGGSSSGANVLTF
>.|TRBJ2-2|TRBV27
CASSLSVQGVTGELFF
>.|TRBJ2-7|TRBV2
CASSEGGLGQRYEQYF
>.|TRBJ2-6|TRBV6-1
CASSEGVGANVLTF
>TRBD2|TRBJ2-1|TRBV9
CASSVEGSGRDEQFF
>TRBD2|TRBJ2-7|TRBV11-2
CASSLVTMTSGAYEQYF
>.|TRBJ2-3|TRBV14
CASSQPGQEVDTQYF
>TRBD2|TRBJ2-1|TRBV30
CACSAGLAGEAEQFF
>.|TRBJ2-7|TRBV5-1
CASSLGNLYEQYF
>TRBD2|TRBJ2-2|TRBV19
CASSWIAGANTGELFF
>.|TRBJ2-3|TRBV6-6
CASSQTDTQYF
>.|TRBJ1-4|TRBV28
CASSLYGGSEELFF
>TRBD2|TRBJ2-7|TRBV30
CAWSSTSGYEQYF
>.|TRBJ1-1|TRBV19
CASSIWSGPDTEAFF
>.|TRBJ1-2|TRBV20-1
CSGDGGYGYTF
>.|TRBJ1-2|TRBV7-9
CASSSGYGYTF
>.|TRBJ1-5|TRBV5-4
CASSLDGVGGNQPQHF
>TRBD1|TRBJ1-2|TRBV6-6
CASSPNGQGGKGYTF
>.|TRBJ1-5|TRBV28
CASHRGGSNQPQHF
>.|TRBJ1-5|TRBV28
CASSNAAGNQPQHF
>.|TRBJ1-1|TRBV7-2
CASSSGLNTEAFF
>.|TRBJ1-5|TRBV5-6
CASSLAGTQPQHF
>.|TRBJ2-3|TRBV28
CASSFSHTDTQYF
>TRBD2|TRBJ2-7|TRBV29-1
CSVAGSGSSYEQYF
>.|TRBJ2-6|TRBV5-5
CASSATGTAGANVLTF